This TCR beta chain is from a study of T cells in Graves' hyperthyroidism and ophthalmopathy. Broader study findings: Blood also carried most thyroid clonotypes expanded above 0.001.

This clonotype came up many times. Its antigen is not known. Regions amplified from RNA transcripts were the TCR beta CDR3 regions. A set of HTBI primers served as the primers for a first-round RT-PCR of the TCR CDR3. TCRdb re-called the multiplex PCR reads through MiXCR, storing one row per CDR3 protein. The sample has approximately 350,000 distinct CDR3 sequences, nearly 15% seen once. V was pared by 0 bases and J by 7 bases, with 14 bases between. The CDR3 has 15 amino acids. CDR1 and CDR2 (germline): SGHRS, YFSETQ. The TCR originated in a woman between 55 and 75 years old with Graves' ophthalmopathy. The source material was blood. This chain connects TRBV5-1 to TRBJ2-1; a possible D gene is TRBD2 (6 bases). As DNA, the CDR3 is TGCGCCAGCAGCTTGGTCCCGGGGGTAGAAAATGAGCAGTTCTTC. It yields the protein CASSLVPGVENEQFF.